The present entry profiles one TCR beta chain with its context. The CDR3 consists of 16 residues. Per the germline V gene, CDR1 is LGHNA and CDR2 is YNFKEQ. V dropped 6 bases and J dropped 0 bases, with 15 bases sitting between them. These data come from a study of CD8 T cells in ankylosing spondylitis. TCRdb re-called the 5' RACE reads through MiXCR, storing one row per CDR3 protein. The data contain some 30,000 distinct CDR3 sequences, 30% of them singletons. The J gene is TRBJ2-4, the V gene TRBV4-2; no clear D. The receptor was isolated from a male donor with ankylosing spondylitis. Sequencing was carried out using synovial fluid, either unsorted or a sorted T cell fraction (not recorded which). This CDR3 reads CASSRSEVLAKNIQYF. CDR3 nucleotides: TGTGCCAGCAGTCGGTCCGAAGTACTAGCCAAAAACATTCAGTACTTC.